The 14 T cell receptor beta chains given below trace back to one sample, sequenced in a study of spatial heterogeneity in lung cancer. Time point defined: sample taken at primary tumor resection. Sequencing of whole RNA from tumor, nontumor lung or frozen PBMC involved no sorting. TCRdb redid the calling of the 5' RACE reads with MiXCR, one entry per CDR3 protein. This sample has 7,200 or so distinct CDR3 sequences, with 3% to 4.5% found just once. Sample: normal lung tissue next to the tumor, taken at surgery. These receptors were taken from a female donor with early-stage non-small cell lung cancer.

On this clonotype itself: This beta chain is a stray read from a library made for alpha chains; its abundance is not meaningful. The gene calls are TRBV20-1 and TRBJ2-1, with 9 bases lining up with TRBD2. Germline CDR1 and CDR2: DFQATT and SNEGSKA (reference sequence). V shed 5 bases, J shed 5 bases, and the junction held 13 bases outside the gene matches. The CDR3 totals 16 residues. CDR3 sequence reads: CSAQRNRASGDNEQFF. The CDR3 region has the DNA TGCAGTGCTCAGAGAAACCGGGCTAGCGGGGACAATGAGCAGTTCTTC.

This clonotype qualifies as medium-sized. This beta chain was picked up by a library intended for alpha chains and is off target, so its count carries little meaning. J is TRBJ2-7 and V is TRBV7-3, with TRBD1 matching 8 bases. Germline CDR1 reads SGHTA; CDR2 reads FQGTGA. The CDR3 spans 13 residues. V was pared by 2 bases and J by 6 bases, with 3 bases of the junction left unmatched. The CDR3 sequence: CASSLLTGGEQYF. The CDR3 bases are TGTGCCAGCAGCTTACTTACAGGGGGCGAGCAGTACTTC. The entire variable domain, with the rest obtained from reference TRBV7-3 and TRBJ2-7, is as follows: GAGVSQTPSNKVTEKGKYVELRCDPISGHTALYWYRQSLGQGPEFLIYFQGTGAADDSGLPNDRFFAVRPEGSVSTLKIQRTERGDSAVYLCASSLLTGGEQYFGPGTRLTVT.

This clonotype was detected ten times or more. The library was prepared for alpha chains; this beta chain is a stray read, so its frequency means little. The chain joins TRBV7-2 to TRBJ2-3, with D maybe TRBD2 (6 bases). V lost 5 bases, J lost 4 bases, and 19 bases lay in between. This CDR3 has 16 amino acids. The germline gives CDR1 SGHTA, CDR2 FQGNSA. CDR3 loop: CASSPQTRRGSDTQYF. CDR3 bases: TGTGCCAGCAGCCCCCAGACTCGGCGGGGATCAGATACGCAGTATTTT.

The sample holds many counts of this clonotype. This beta chain is off target for a library built for alpha chains, so its abundance means little. The chain has TRBV10-3 and TRBJ2-1; D is possibly TRBD2 (5 bases). V gave up 6 bases and J gave up 6 bases, with 18 bases separating them. The CDR3 totals 15 residues. Per the germline V gene, CDR1 is ENHRY and CDR2 is SYGVKD. The CDR3 reads CAIRVGLPVTNEQFF. The CDR3 nucleotides are TGTGCCATCAGGGTCGGACTTCCTGTCACCAATGAGCAGTTCTTC.

This clonotype has more than one count but fewer than ten. One junction end disagrees with the germline gene, perhaps due to a read error. With the library built for alpha chains, this beta chain is off target and its frequency is not meaningful. The chain employs TRBV2 and TRBJ2-1, with 9 positions matching TRBD2. The CDR3 consists of 15 residues. Germline V gene data show CDR1 as SNHLY and CDR2 as FYNNEI. CDR3 nucleotides: TGTGTCAGCAGTGAGCGGGGGGCGGAATACAATGAGCAGTTCTTC. Protein product: CVSSERGAEYNEQFF.

Ten or more counts support this clonotype. A library prepared for alpha chains yielded this beta chain as an off-target read; its size is of little meaning. The chain uses TRBV4-1 and TRBJ2-3; tentative D call: TRBD2 (6 bases). Trimming took 1 base from V and 2 from J, leaving 13 bases between them. The CDR3 is made up of 16 amino acids. Looked up from germline, CDR1 is MGHRA and CDR2 is YSYEKL. CDR3 DNA sequence: TGCGCCAGCAGCCAAGTCGGCGGGGCCATCACAGATACGCAGTATTTT. Amino acid sequence: CASSQVGGAITDTQYF.

This clonotype was detected ten times or more. One end of the junction fails to match germline, which may point to a read error. The library was prepared for alpha chains; this beta chain is a stray read, so its frequency means little. The gene calls are TRBV7-7 and TRBJ2-5, with 7 bases aligning to TRBD2. This CDR3 has 15 residues. Germline assignment: CDR1 SSHAT and CDR2 FNYEAQ (reference sequence). CDR3 amino acids: CASSLDGGGRQTQYF. CDR3 bases: TGTGCTAGCAGCCTGGACGGGGGAGGGCGACAGACCCAGTACTTC.

This clonotype was observed at least ten times. This beta chain is a stray read from a library made for alpha chains; its abundance is not meaningful. The V gene is TRBV7-6, the J gene TRBJ1-2; D is undetermined. V was cut by 6 bases and J by 1 base, with 9 bases left in between. This CDR3 is 13 amino acids long. Germline CDR1 is SGHVS and CDR2 is FNYEAQ. CDR3: CASSPDINYGYTF. CDR3 nucleotide sequence: TGTGCCAGCAGTCCCGACATTAACTATGGCTACACCTTC. Together with reference TRBV7-6 and TRBJ1-2, the CDR3 gives the full variable domain: GAGVSQSPRYKVTKRGQDVALRCDPISGHVSLYWYRQALGQGPEFLTYFNYEAQQDKSGLPNDRFSAERPEGSISTLTIQRTEQRDSAMYRCASSPDINYGYTFGSGTRLTVV.

With respect to this clonotype: This beta chain is a stray sequence in a library constructed for alpha chains; its clone size is not meaningful. The rearrangement joins TRBV6-5 to TRBJ1-1; tentative D call: TRBD1 (6 bases). Germline lookup yields CDR1 MNHEY and CDR2 SVGAGI. The CDR3 has 14 amino acids. V lost 2 bases to trimming and J lost 3 bases, with 10 bases between them. CDR3 in amino acids: CASSYRDTYTEAFF. Here the CDR3 DNA reads TGTGCCAGCAGTTACCGGGACACCTACACTGAAGCTTTCTTT.

This clonotype was counted a single time. This beta chain is a stray sequence in a library constructed for alpha chains; its clone size is not meaningful. The J gene is TRBJ2-3, the V gene TRBV7-9, with D unresolved. This CDR3 spans 15 amino acids. The germline V gene encodes CDR1 SEHNR and CDR2 FQNEAQ (reference sequence). The germline V and J ends were trimmed by 5 bases and 0 bases, with 12 bases remaining between them. CDR3 sequence (DNA): TGTGCCAGCAGCGTGGTGGGGTCTAGCACAGATACGCAGTATTTT. It translates to CASSVVGSSTDTQYF.

Details on this clonotype: A much more abundant neighbour one base away suggests this may be a read error. Because this beta chain is a stray read in a library intended to capture alpha chains, its abundance should not be given much weight. The CDR3 sequence: CASSSAGVHGYTF. The DNA of the CDR3 is TGTGCCAGCAGTTCAGCTGGCGTGCATGGCTACACCTTC. This sequence joins TRBV27 and TRBJ1-2, with unresolved D. V was trimmed by 4 bases and J by 6 bases, leaving 12 bases between them. CDR3 length: 13 residues. The germline V gene has CDR1 MNHEY and CDR2 SMNVEV (reference sequence).

This clonotype is categorized as medium-sized. As an off-target read in a library built for alpha chains, this beta chain has a frequency of little significance. This chain links TRBV6-2 or TRBV6-3 with TRBJ2-5; the D gene is possibly TRBD2 (6 bases). The CDR3 consists of 13 residues. Per germline, CDR1 MNHEY and CDR2 SVGEGT. Trimming left V 1 base short and J 7 bases short, with 10 bases between. CDR3 amino acids: CASSYLQGGTQYF. The CDR3 coding sequence is TGTGCCAGCAGTTACTTGCAGGGAGGGACCCAGTACTTC.

By proportion, this clonotype is medium-sized. Since it is a stray read in a library aimed at alpha chains, this beta chain has a size that is not meaningful. This chain links TRBV5-1 with TRBJ1-4; a possible D gene is TRBD1 (6 bases). The V gene lost 4 bases and the J gene lost 2 bases, with 9 bases spanning the gap. In germline, CDR1 is SGHRS, CDR2 YFSETQ. There are 14 residues in the CDR3. The CDR3 region has the DNA TGCGCCAGCAGCCCAACAGGGACTAATGAAAAACTGTTTTTT. Encoded protein: CASSPTGTNEKLFF.

This clonotype was counted at least ten times. As an off-target read in a library built for alpha chains, this beta chain has a frequency of little significance. The V and J genes are TRBV9 and TRBJ1-6; 7 nucleotides line up with TRBD1. Losses at the gene ends were 4 bases for V and 7 bases for J; bases not matched to a gene: 11. Germline V gene sequence: CDR1 SGDLS, CDR2 YYNGEE. This CDR3 has 16 amino acids. CDR3 coding DNA: TGTGCCAGCAGCTTCCTTCCCGACAGGGCGAATTCACCCCTCCACTTT. Its protein is CASSFLPDRANSPLHF.